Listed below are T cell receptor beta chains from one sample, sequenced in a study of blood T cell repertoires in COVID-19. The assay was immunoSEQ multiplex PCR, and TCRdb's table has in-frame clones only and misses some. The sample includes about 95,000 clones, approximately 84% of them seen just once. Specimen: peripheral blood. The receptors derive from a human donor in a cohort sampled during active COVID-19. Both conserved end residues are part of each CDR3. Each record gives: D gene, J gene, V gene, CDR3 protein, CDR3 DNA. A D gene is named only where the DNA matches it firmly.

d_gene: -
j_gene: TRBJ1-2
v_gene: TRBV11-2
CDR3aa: CASSFVSQGFYGYTF
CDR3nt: TGTGCCAGCAGCTTCGTTTCGCAGGGGTTCTATGGCTACACCTTC

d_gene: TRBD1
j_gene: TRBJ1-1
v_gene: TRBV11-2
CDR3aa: CASSFYRGITAEAFF
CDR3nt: TGTGCCAGCAGCTTTTACAGGGGAATTACGGCTGAAGCTTTCTTT

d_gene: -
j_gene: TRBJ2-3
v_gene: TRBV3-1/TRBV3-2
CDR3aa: CASSQDLGEAQYF
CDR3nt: TGTGCCAGCAGCCAAGATCTAGGGGAAGCGCAGTATTTT

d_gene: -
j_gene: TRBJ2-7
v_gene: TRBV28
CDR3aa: CASSLTGLYEQYF
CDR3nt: TGTGCCAGCAGTTTAACAGGGTTATACGAGCAGTACTTC

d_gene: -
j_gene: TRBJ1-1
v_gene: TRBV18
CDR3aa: CASSLHRDTEAFF
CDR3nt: TGTGCCAGCTCACTCCACAGGGACACTGAAGCTTTCTTT

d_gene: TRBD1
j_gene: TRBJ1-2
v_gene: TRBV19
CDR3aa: CASSGDRLLYGYTF
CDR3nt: TGTGCCAGTAGCGGGGACAGGCTCCTCTATGGCTACACCTTC

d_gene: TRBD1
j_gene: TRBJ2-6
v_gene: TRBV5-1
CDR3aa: CASRQGAGANVLTF
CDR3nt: TGCGCCAGCAGACAGGGGGCTGGGGCCAACGTCCTGACTTTC

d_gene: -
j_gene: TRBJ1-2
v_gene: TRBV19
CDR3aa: CASKETGEIYGYTF
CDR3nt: TGTGCCAGCAAGGAGACCGGGGAAATCTATGGCTACACCTTC

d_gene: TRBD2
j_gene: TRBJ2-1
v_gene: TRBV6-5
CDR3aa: CASSSGTSGTQREQFF
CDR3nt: TGTGCCAGCAGTTCCGGGACTAGCGGGACCCAGAGAGAGCAGTTCTTC

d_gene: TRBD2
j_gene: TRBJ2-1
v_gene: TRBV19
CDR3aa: CASSNLLAGLYNEQFF
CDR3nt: TGTGCCAGTAGTAATTTACTAGCGGGATTGTACAATGAGCAGTTCTTC

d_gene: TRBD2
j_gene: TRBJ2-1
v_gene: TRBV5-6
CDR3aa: CASSLWTSGSSFSQFF
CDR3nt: TGTGCCAGCAGCTTATGGACTAGCGGGAGCTCCTTTTCGCAGTTCTTC

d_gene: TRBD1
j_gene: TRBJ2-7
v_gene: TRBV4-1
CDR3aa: CASSRTGTGGRYEQYF
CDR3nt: TGCGCCAGCAGCCGCACCGGGACAGGGGGCCGGTACGAGCAGTACTTC

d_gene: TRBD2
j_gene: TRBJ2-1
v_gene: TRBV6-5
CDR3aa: CASSYGGGPYNEQFF
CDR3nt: TGTGCCAGCAGTTACGGGGGAGGGCCCTACAATGAGCAGTTCTTC